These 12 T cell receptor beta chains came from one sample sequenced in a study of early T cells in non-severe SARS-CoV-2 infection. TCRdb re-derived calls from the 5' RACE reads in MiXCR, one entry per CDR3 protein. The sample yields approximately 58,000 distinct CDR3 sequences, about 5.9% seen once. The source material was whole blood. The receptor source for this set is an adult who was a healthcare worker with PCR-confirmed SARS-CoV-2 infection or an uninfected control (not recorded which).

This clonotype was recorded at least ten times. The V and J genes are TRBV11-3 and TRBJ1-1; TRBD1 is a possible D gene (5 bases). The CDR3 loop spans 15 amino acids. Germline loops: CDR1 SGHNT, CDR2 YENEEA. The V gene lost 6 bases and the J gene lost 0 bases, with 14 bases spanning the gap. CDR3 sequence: CASSSVQGLNTEAFF. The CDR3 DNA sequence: TGTGCCAGCAGTAGCGTCCAGGGCCTGAACACTGAAGCTTTCTTT. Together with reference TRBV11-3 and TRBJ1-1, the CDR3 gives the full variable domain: EAGVVQSPRYKIIEKKQPVAFWCNPISGHNTLYWYLQNLGQGPELLIRYENEEAVDDSQLPKDRFSAERLKGVDSTLKIQPAELGDSAVYLCASSSVQGLNTEAFFGQGTRLTVV.

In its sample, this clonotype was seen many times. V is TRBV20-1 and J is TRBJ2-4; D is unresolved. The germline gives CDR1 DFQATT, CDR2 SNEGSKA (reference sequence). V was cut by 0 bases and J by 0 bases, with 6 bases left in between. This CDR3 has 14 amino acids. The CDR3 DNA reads TGCAGTGCTAGAGATATACTAGCCAAAAACATTCAGTACTTC. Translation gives CSARDILAKNIQYF.

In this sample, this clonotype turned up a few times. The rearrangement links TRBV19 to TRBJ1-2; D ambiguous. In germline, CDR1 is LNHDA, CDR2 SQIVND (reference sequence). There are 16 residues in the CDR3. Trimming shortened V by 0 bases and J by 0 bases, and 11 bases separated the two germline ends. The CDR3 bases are TGTGCCAGTAGTATAGATCTTCTATCAGCTAACTATGGCTACACCTTC. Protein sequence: CASSIDLLSANYGYTF.

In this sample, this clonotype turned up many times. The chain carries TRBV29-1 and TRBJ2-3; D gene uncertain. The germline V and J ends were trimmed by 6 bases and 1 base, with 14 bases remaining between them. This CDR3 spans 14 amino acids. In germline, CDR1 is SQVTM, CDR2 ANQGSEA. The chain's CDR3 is CSVKGYIRTDTQYF. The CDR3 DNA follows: TGCAGCGTCAAAGGCTATATTCGCACAGATACGCAGTATTTT.

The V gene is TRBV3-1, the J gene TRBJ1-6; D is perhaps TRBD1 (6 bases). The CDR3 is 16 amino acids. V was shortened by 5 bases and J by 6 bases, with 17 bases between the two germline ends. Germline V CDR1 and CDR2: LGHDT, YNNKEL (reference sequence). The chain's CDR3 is CASSARTVPFNSPLHF. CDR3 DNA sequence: TGTGCCAGCAGCGCCCGGACAGTACCTTTTAATTCACCCCTCCACTTT.

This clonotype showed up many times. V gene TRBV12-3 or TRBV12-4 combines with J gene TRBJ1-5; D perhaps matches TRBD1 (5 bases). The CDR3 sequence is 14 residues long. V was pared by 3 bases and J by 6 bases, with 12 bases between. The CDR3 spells CASSFGRAIQPQHF. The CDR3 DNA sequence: TGTGCCAGCAGTTTCGGCAGGGCTATTCAGCCCCAGCATTTT.

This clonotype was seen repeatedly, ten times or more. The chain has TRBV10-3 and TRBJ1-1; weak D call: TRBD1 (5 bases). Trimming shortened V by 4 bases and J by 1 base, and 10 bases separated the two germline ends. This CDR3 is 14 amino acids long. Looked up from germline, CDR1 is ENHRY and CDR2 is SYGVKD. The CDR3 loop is CAISGIGGNTEAFF. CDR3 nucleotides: TGTGCCATCAGTGGAATTGGGGGGAACACTGAAGCTTTCTTT.

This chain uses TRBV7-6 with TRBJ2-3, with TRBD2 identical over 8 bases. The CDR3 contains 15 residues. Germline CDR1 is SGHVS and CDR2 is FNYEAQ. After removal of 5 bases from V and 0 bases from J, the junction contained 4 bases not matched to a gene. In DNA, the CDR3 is TGTGCCAGCAGCCCGGGGGGGACTAGCACAGATACGCAGTATTTT. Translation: CASSPGGTSTDTQYF.

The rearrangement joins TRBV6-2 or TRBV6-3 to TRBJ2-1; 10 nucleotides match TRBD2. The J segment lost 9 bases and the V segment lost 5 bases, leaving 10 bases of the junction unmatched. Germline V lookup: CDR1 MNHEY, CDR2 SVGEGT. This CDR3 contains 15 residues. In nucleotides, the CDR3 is TGTGCCAGCAGTCCTGGGGAGCGGGGGGGCACTGAGCAGTTCTTC. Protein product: CASSPGERGGTEQFF.

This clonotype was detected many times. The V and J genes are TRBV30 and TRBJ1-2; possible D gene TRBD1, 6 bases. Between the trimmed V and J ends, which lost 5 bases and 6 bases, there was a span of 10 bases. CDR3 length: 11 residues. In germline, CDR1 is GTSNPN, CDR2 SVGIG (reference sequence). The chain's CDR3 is CAWDTGNGYTF. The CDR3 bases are TGTGCCTGGGACACAGGGAATGGCTACACCTTC.

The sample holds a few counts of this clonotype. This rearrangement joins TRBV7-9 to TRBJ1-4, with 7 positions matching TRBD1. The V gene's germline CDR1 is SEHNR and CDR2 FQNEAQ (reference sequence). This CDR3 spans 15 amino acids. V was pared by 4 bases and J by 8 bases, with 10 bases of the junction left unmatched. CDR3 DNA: TGTGCCAGCAGCTATTGGACAGGCGGTCGAGAAAAACTGTTTTTT. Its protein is CASSYWTGGREKLFF.

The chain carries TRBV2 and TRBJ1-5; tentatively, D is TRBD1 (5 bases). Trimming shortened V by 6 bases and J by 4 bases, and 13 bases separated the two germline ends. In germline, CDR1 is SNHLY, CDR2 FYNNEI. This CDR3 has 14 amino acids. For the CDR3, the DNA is TGTGCCAGCAGGTTGGGGGAATTAAATCAGCCCCAGCATTTT. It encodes CASRLGELNQPQHF.